These 6 T cell receptor beta chains were all obtained from the same sample, sequenced in a study of cytomegalovirus exposure and HLA in healthy donors. PCR used 60 Vbeta primers and 13 Jbeta primers. Method: immunoSEQ multiplex PCR; TCRdb's copy keeps in-frame clones and lacks some. The repertoire holds some 200,000 clones, over 65% seen once, with around 2.5% in the top ten. Specimen: PBMCs. Source of these receptors: a woman in her 50s in good health and CMV-seropositive.

J is TRBJ2-7 and V is TRBV7-2; 12 bases align to TRBD2. This CDR3 spans 15 amino acids. Germline V gives CDR1 SGHTA, CDR2 FQGNSA. Trimming at V came to 3 bases and at J to 6 bases, leaving 6 bases not matched to a gene. For the CDR3, the DNA is TGTGCCAGCAGCTTCTCTAGCGGGGGGGCGGGCGAGCAGTACTTC. Protein: CASSFSSGGAGEQYF.

CDR3 amino acids: CASSLGQGTQPQHF. CDR3 DNA sequence: TGTGCCAGCAGTCTAGGACAGGGAACTCAGCCCCAGCATTTT. The V and J genes are TRBV5-8 and TRBJ1-5; TRBD1 aligns across 8 bases. V shed 5 bases, J shed 6 bases, and the junction held 7 bases outside the gene matches. This CDR3 region has 14 residues. Germline V CDR1 and CDR2: SGHTS, YDEGEE.

The CDR3 region has the DNA TGTGCCAGCAGCGCTGCGGGTCTAGCGGGGGTCGAGCAGTACTTC. Its protein product is CASSAAGLAGVEQYF. This sequence joins TRBV7-6 and TRBJ2-7; 10 bases fit TRBD2. After removal of 5 bases from V and 6 bases from J, the junction contained 10 bases not matched to a gene. CDR3 size: 15 residues. CDR1 is SGHVS, CDR2 FNYEAQ, per germline. Full variable domain (remainder filled in from reference TRBV7-6 and TRBJ2-7): GAGVSQSPRYKVTKRGQDVALRCDPISGHVSLYWYRQALGQGPEFLTYFNYEAQQDKSGLPNDRFSAERPEGSISTLTIQRTEQRDSAMYRCASSAAGLAGVEQYFGPGTRLTVT.

This clone was detected many times. The chain joins TRBV28 to TRBJ1-6; D is perhaps TRBD1 (6 bases). V was trimmed by 5 bases and J by 14 bases, leaving 19 bases between them. Looked up from germline, CDR1 is MDHEN and CDR2 is SYDVKM. CDR3 length: 14 amino acids. In DNA, the CDR3 is TGTGCCAGCAGTGCACAGGGAGGGGAAATCTCCCTCCACTTT. It specifies CASSAQGGEISLHF.

The rearrangement uses TRBV6-1 and TRBJ1-4, with TRBD1 matching over 7 bases. The CDR3 totals 14 residues. Losses at the gene ends were 5 bases for V and 6 bases for J; bases not matched to a gene: 6. CDR1 MNHNS and CDR2 SASEGT come from the germline V gene. As DNA, the CDR3 is TGTGCCAGCAGTTCTCGACAGGGTTATGAAAAACTGTTTTTT. Encoded protein: CASSSRQGYEKLFF.

The rearrangement links TRBV11-2 to TRBJ2-3; D gene ambiguous. The CDR3 contains 14 residues. Germline values: CDR1 SGHAT, CDR2 FQNNGV. The germline V and J ends were trimmed by 1 base and 2 bases, with 7 bases remaining between them. CDR3 sequence: CASSLVSYTDTQYF. The CDR3, as DNA: TGTGCCAGCAGCTTAGTATCCTACACAGATACGCAGTATTTT.